Shown below are 19 T cell receptor beta chains from a single sample sequenced in a study of blood T cell repertoires in COVID-19. Sequencing was performed with immunoSEQ multiplex PCR; in TCRdb, only in-frame clones are kept and a portion is missing. Seen here are around 400,000 clones, roughly four fifths observed once, and the top ten hold roughly 5.1%. Source material: PBMCs or T cells enriched from blood (not recorded which). The receptors come from a woman between 50 and 59 years old who had recovered from COVID-19.

The CDR3 here is CAIQGIYGYTF. The CDR3 DNA is TGTGCCATACAGGGTATCTATGGCTACACCTTC. This sequence joins TRBV10-3 and TRBJ1-2; possible D gene TRBD1, 6 bases. In germline, CDR1 is ENHRY, CDR2 SYGVKD. The CDR3 runs to 11 residues. With 9 bases removed from V and 4 bases from J, the gap between germline ends came to 9 bases.

The rearrangement joins TRBV30 to TRBJ1-1, with D possibly being TRBD1 (5 bases). Trimming stripped 2 bases from V and 1 base from J, with 11 bases between. The CDR3 totals 14 residues. Per the germline V gene, CDR1 is GTSNPN and CDR2 is SVGIG (reference sequence). CDR3 region: CAWSSGVGNTEAFF. CDR3 coding DNA: TGTGCCTGGAGTTCGGGGGTAGGGAACACTGAAGCTTTCTTT. Using reference TRBV30 and TRBJ1-1 for the parts outside the CDR3, the full variable domain is SQTIHQWPATLVQPVGSPLSLECTVEGTSNPNLYWYRQAAGRGLQLLFYSVGIGQISSEVPQNLSASRPQDRQFILSSKKLLLSDSGFYLCAWSSGVGNTEAFFGQGTRLTVV.

This rearrangement joins TRBV6-2 or TRBV6-3 to TRBJ1-1; D is perhaps TRBD1 (5 bases). Deletions cut 2 bases from V and 2 bases from J, with 12 bases between. This CDR3 is built from 15 residues. Per the germline V gene, CDR1 is MNHEY and CDR2 is SVGEGT. In nucleotides, the CDR3 is TGTGCCAGCAGTTACACACAGGCTTTCAACACTGAAGCTTTCTTT. It encodes CASSYTQAFNTEAFF.

The genes are TRBV18 and TRBJ2-3; 10 nucleotides align to TRBD1. Germline values: CDR1 KGHSH, CDR2 LQKENI. V was clipped by 1 base and J by 5 bases; unmatched bases: 3. The CDR3 runs 15 residues. The DNA of the CDR3 is TGTGCCAGCTCACCACAATGGACAGGGGGAGATACGCAGTATTTT. Its protein is CASSPQWTGGDTQYF. Full variable domain (remainder filled in from reference TRBV18 and TRBJ2-3): NAGVMQNPRHLVRRRGQEARLRCSPMKGHSHVYWYRQLPEEGLKFMVYLQKENIIDESGMPKERFSAEFPKEGPSILRIQQVVRGDSAAYFCASSPQWTGGDTQYFGPGTRLTVL.

This chain links TRBV7-2 with TRBJ1-2; D is unclear. Looked up from germline, CDR1 is SGHTA and CDR2 is FQGNSA. The length of the CDR3 is 12 residues. Trimming took off 4 bases at V and 7 bases at J, with 10 bases between the two ends. CDR3 sequence (DNA): TGTGCCAGCAGCTCCCGATCGGGTGGCTACACCTTC. This encodes CASSSRSGGYTF.

The rearrangement joins TRBV2 to TRBJ1-2; 7 bases are a match to TRBD1. CDR1 and CDR2 from the germline V gene are SNHLY and FYNNEI. The CDR3 runs to 15 residues. The J segment lost 0 bases and the V segment lost 4 bases, leaving 5 bases of the junction unmatched. The CDR3 protein is CASSVGDRPNYGYTF. The CDR3 DNA is TGTGCCAGCAGTGTGGGGGACAGACCTAACTATGGCTACACCTTC.

The V call is TRBV24-1, the J call TRBJ2-2, with 9 positions matching TRBD1. The junction had 7 bases not matched to a gene; V was cut back by 1 base and J by 8 bases. Germline loops: CDR1 KGHDR, CDR2 SFDVKD. CDR3 length: 16 residues. CDR3 nucleotide sequence: TGTGCCACCAGTGATTTTACCGGGACAGGGCAAGGGGAGCTGTTTTTT. Encoded protein: CATSDFTGTGQGELFF.

The chain joins TRBV5-8 to TRBJ1-2; no clear D gene. CDR3 length: 12 residues. CDR1 is SGHTS and CDR2 is YDEGEE in the germline V gene. The germline V and J ends were trimmed by 4 bases and 8 bases, with 12 bases remaining between them. The CDR3 sequence: CASSGRDRGYTF. For the CDR3, the DNA is TGTGCCAGCAGCGGGAGGGATCGCGGCTACACCTTC.

The J gene is TRBJ1-3, the V gene TRBV5-4, with D possibly TRBD1 on 5 matching bases. V was shortened by 4 bases and J by 1 base, with 12 bases between the two germline ends. The CDR3 is made up of 15 amino acids. Germline assignment: CDR1 SGHNT and CDR2 YYREEE (reference sequence). In DNA, the CDR3 is TGTGCCAGCAGCGGAGACGGGGGTTCTGGAAACACCATATATTTT. It specifies CASSGDGGSGNTIYF.

This clone showed up just once. The DNA for the CDR3 is TGTGCCACCAGTGATTTCGTGGGGGGTAAGCAGTTCTTC. This translates into CATSDFVGGKQFF. The gene calls are TRBV24-1 and TRBJ2-1; possibly TRBD2 for D (6 bases). The germline V and J ends were trimmed by 1 base and 11 bases, with 11 bases remaining between them. The CDR3 sequence is 13 residues long. Per germline, CDR1 KGHDR and CDR2 SFDVKD.

This sequence joins TRBV3-1 (or the pseudogene TRBV3-2) and TRBJ1-2; 7 positions agree with TRBD1. This CDR3 is built from 13 residues. V lost 1 base and J lost 6; bases outside the gene matches: 2. Germline CDR1 is LGHDT and CDR2 is YNNKEL (reference sequence). DNA of the CDR3: TGTGCCAGCAGCCAAGGACAGGGTGATGGCTACACCTTC. It specifies CASSQGQGDGYTF.

The chain combines TRBV6-2 or TRBV6-3 with TRBJ1-2; D perhaps matches TRBD1 (6 bases). The CDR3 consists of 16 residues. Germline CDR1 reads MNHEY; CDR2 reads SVGEGT. With 6 bases removed from V and 1 base from J, the gap between germline ends came to 18 bases. The CDR3 reads CASSPGPGALNYGYTF. The DNA of the CDR3 is TGTGCCAGCAGCCCAGGGCCAGGGGCCCTTAACTATGGCTACACCTTC.

The chain couples TRBV6-2 or TRBV6-3 to TRBJ1-2; D is perhaps TRBD1 (6 bases). Germline CDR1 and CDR2: MNHEY and SVGEGT. CDR3 length: 17 residues. The V end lost 2 bases, the J end lost 6 bases, and 22 bases lay between the germline ends. The CDR3 protein is CASSYRDSLQGRHGYTF. Here the CDR3 DNA reads TGTGCCAGCAGTTACCGAGATTCCTTACAGGGACGCCATGGCTACACCTTC.

The gene calls are TRBV12-3 or TRBV12-4 and TRBJ1-6, with TRBD1 as a possible D gene (6 bases). Deletions cut 3 bases from V and 6 bases from J, with 6 bases between. CDR3 size: 13 residues. The CDR3 loop is CASSFRGNSPLHF. Written as DNA, the CDR3 is TGTGCCAGCAGTTTCAGGGGTAATTCACCCCTCCACTTT.

This clone has only a few counts. The chain uses TRBV4-1 and TRBJ1-5, with 7 bases fitting TRBD1. Losses at the gene ends were 1 base for V and 2 bases for J; bases not matched to a gene: 5. Germline V gene data show CDR1 as MGHRA and CDR2 as YSYEKL. The CDR3 is made up of 16 amino acids. This chain's CDR3 is CASSQATGLGNQPQHF. CDR3 sequence (DNA): TGCGCCAGCAGCCAAGCGACAGGGTTGGGCAATCAGCCCCAGCATTTT.

This clone showed up just a few times. This chain connects TRBV5-8 to TRBJ2-1; the match to TRBD2 covers 9 bases. CDR1 is SGHTS and CDR2 is YDEGEE in the germline V gene. The V gene end was trimmed by 10 bases and the J gene end by 2 bases; junction bases not matched to a gene: 10. The CDR3 contains 15 residues. The DNA for the CDR3 is TGTGCCCCCTCTATCGGCGGGAGGGCCTACAATGAGCAGTTCTTC. This codes for CAPSIGGRAYNEQFF.

The chain combines TRBV7-9 with TRBJ1-1, with 7 bases identical to TRBD1. The length of the CDR3 is 15 residues. Trimming removed 2 bases from V and 4 bases from J; junction bases left unmatched: 7. CDR1 and CDR2 from the germline V gene are SEHNR and FQNEAQ (reference sequence). The DNA for the CDR3 is TGTGCCAGCAGCTTAATGGCAGGGGGTCGCACTGAAGCTTTCTTT. It encodes CASSLMAGGRTEAFF. Combining the CDR3 with reference TRBV7-9 and TRBJ1-1 gives the whole variable domain DTGVSQNPRHKITKRGQNVTFRCDPISEHNRLYWYRQTLGQGPEFLTYFQNEAQLEKSRLLSDRFSAERPKGSFSTLEIQRTEQGDSAMYLCASSLMAGGRTEAFFGQGTRLTVV.

The rearrangement links TRBV15 to TRBJ2-5, with 15 bases lining up with TRBD2. The CDR3 is 18 residues long. V gave up 1 base and J gave up 5 bases; unmatched junction bases: 8. Germline CDR1 and CDR2: LNHNV and YYDKDF (reference sequence). In nucleotides, the CDR3 is TGTGCCACCAGCAGAGGCGGCGGACTAGCGGGAGGGGGCGAGACCCAGTACTTC. Translated, it gives CATSRGGGLAGGGETQYF. The entire variable domain, with the rest obtained from reference TRBV15 and TRBJ2-5, is as follows: DAMVIQNPRYQVTQFGKPVTLSCSQTLNHNVMYWYQQKSSQAPKLLFHYYDKDFNNEADTPDNFQSRRPNTSFCFLDIRSPGLGDTAMYLCATSRGGGLAGGGETQYFGPGTRLLVL.

V is TRBV27 and J is TRBJ2-1, with TRBD2 identical over 8 bases. The J segment lost 4 bases and the V segment lost 5 bases, leaving 10 bases of the junction unmatched. The CDR3 is 16 amino acids. The germline CDR1 and CDR2 sequences are MNHEY and SMNVEV (reference sequence). Here the CDR3 reads CASSGRRAGAYNEQFF. For the CDR3, the DNA is TGTGCCAGCAGTGGGCGAAGAGCGGGGGCATACAATGAGCAGTTCTTC.